This T cell receptor (beta chain) stems from a study of blood T cell repertoires in COVID-19. Study at large: The United States, Italy and Spain supplied acute and convalescent COVID-19 samples.

Profiled with immunoSEQ multiplex PCR; TCRdb holds only in-frame clones, not every one. The table lists about 350,000 clones, 88% of them singletons. The CDR3 totals 16 residues. Germline V CDR1 and CDR2: KGHDR, SFDVKD. The V end lost 4 bases, the J end lost 0 bases, and 13 bases lay between the germline ends. The sequenced sample was PBMCs or T cells enriched from blood (not recorded which). The chain links TRBV24-1 to TRBJ2-3; possible D gene TRBD2, 6 bases. The TCR was taken from a woman in her twenties or thirties who had been exposed to COVID-19. The CDR3 here is CATSDPAGGSTDTQYF. The CDR3 nucleotides are TGTGCCACCAGTGACCCTGCCGGGGGTAGCACAGATACGCAGTATTTT.